This T cell receptor beta chain was retrieved from a study of T cell responses to AZD1222 COVID-19 vaccine. Findings of the study overall: Only 5 or 6 individuals given AZD1222 were seropositive at baseline. Compared with day 0, the breadth and depth of the Spike-specific TCR repertoire rose significantly after two doses of AZD1222. CD4 TCRs linked to vaccination spanned spike, dominating at 160-218 and 743-854.

TCRdb's copy holds only in-frame clones and misses some; the assay was immunoSEQ multiplex PCR. The table records about 140,000 clones, about 91% of them present only once. Of note for this clone: The antigen remains unidentified.

Specimen: peripheral blood, collected on day 0 of AZD1222 vaccination. This TCR was recovered from an adult in good health.

The CDR3 here is CASTRGGVNTEAFF. The CDR3 DNA sequence: TGTGCCAGCACCCGGGGGGGAGTTAACACTGAAGCTTTCTTT. The genes are TRBV28 and TRBJ1-1, with a weak D call TRBD1 (5 bases). Trimming took off 7 bases at V and 2 bases at J, with 14 bases between the two ends. Germline assignment: CDR1 MDHEN and CDR2 SYDVKM. This CDR3 comprises 14 residues.